This passage covers 17 T cell receptor beta chains from one sample sequenced in a study of identical twins. TCRdb passed the 5' RACE reads through MiXCR, listing each CDR3 protein once. The sample has 460,000 or so distinct CDR3 sequences, over 12% seen once. The same data also went into a second study, on yellow fever vaccine responses in identical twins.

Specimen: CD4+ T cells sorted from blood. All receptors come from a woman aged 18 to 35 in good health.

This clonotype was observed a handful of times. This chain joins TRBV10-3 and TRBJ2-7, with 10 positions matching TRBD1. V lost 6 bases, J lost 3 bases, and 5 bases stayed unmatched. The CDR3 runs to 14 residues. Germline values: CDR1 ENHRY, CDR2 SYGVKD. The CDR3 coding sequence is TGTGCCATCAGCCCCGGGACAGGGGTCTACGAGCAGTACTTC. Its protein is CAISPGTGVYEQYF.

The sample holds a few counts of this clonotype. The chain couples TRBV9 to TRBJ2-2; 9 bases agree with TRBD1. J was trimmed by 5 bases and V by 5 bases; bases with no gene match: 7. CDR3 length: 15 residues. Germline V CDR1 and CDR2: SGDLS, YYNGEE. CDR3: CASRPTGTGTGELFF. The CDR3 region has the DNA TGTGCCAGCAGGCCCACCGGGACAGGGACCGGGGAGCTGTTTTTT.

In this sample, this clonotype turned up a few times. V is TRBV12-3 or TRBV12-4 and J is TRBJ2-2; 12 bases agree with TRBD2. The CDR3 sequence is 15 residues long. The J segment lost 8 bases and the V segment lost 6 bases, leaving 7 bases of the junction unmatched. The CDR3 here is CASRTGLAGSGELFF. In DNA form, the CDR3 reads TGTGCCAGCAGAACTGGACTAGCGGGATCTGGGGAGCTGTTTTTT.

This clonotype was picked up many times. This chain uses TRBV24-1 with TRBJ2-2; D call uncertain. CDR3 length equals 14 residues. The V end was cut by 0 bases, the J end by 9 bases, with 10 bases between. Germline V gene sequence: CDR1 KGHDR, CDR2 SFDVKD. For the CDR3, the DNA is TGTGCCACCAGTGATTTGATGTCGCCCCGGGAGCTGTTTTTT. This codes for CATSDLMSPRELFF.

The V and J genes are TRBV6-2 or TRBV6-3 and TRBJ1-2; 7 positions match TRBD1. Losses at the gene ends were 7 bases for V and 3 bases for J; bases not matched to a gene: 29. Germline-derived CDR1 and CDR2 are MNHEY and SVGEGT. The CDR3 length is 21 residues. The CDR3 DNA reads TGTGCCAGCATGCCGGTCCGTGACAGGGAAATTGGGACTGGCAGTGACTATGGCTACACCTTC. As protein: CASMPVRDREIGTGSDYGYTF.

CDR3: CASSRLETEQFF. The CDR3, as DNA: TGTGCCAGCAGCCGCTTGGAGACTGAGCAGTTCTTC. This chain joins TRBV5-6 and TRBJ2-1; D uncertain. The CDR3 has 12 residues. Trimming shortened V by 4 bases and J by 9 bases, and 11 bases separated the two germline ends. Germline V gene data show CDR1 as SGHDT and CDR2 as YYEEEE. The full variable domain, completed using reference TRBV5-6 and TRBJ2-1, is DAGVTQSPTHLIKTRGQQVTLRCSPKSGHDTVSWYQQALGQGPQFIFQYYEEEERQRGNFPDRFSGHQFPNYSSELNVNALLLGDSALYLCASSRLETEQFFGPGTRLTVL.

The sample holds a few counts of this clonotype. The J gene is TRBJ1-3, the V gene TRBV27, with unresolved D. The CDR3 is 15 amino acids. Trimming shortened V by 3 bases and J by 0 bases, and 9 bases separated the two germline ends. Germline CDR1 MNHEY, CDR2 SMNVEV (reference sequence). In DNA, the CDR3 is TGTGCCAGCAGTTTGAGCCATTACTCTGGAAACACCATATATTTT. Amino acids: CASSLSHYSGNTIYF.

CDR3 coding DNA: TGTGCCAGCAGTTACTTTTCGGATGAGCAGTTCTTC. It specifies CASSYFSDEQFF. The rearrangement joins TRBV6-6 to TRBJ2-1; D unresolved. CDR3 length equals 12 residues. The germline V and J ends were trimmed by 1 base and 8 bases, with 6 bases remaining between them. Per germline, CDR1 MNHNY and CDR2 SVGAGI (reference sequence).

This clonotype was observed a few times. The V gene is TRBV2, the J gene TRBJ2-1; TRBD1 matches 8 bases. V was clipped by 6 bases and J by 10 bases; unmatched bases: 14. Germline V lookup: CDR1 SNHLY, CDR2 FYNNEI. The CDR3 has 15 amino acids. CDR3 DNA: TGTGCCAGCAGACCCGCGAGGACAGGGTTCTGGGAGCAGTTCTTC. It encodes CASRPARTGFWEQFF.

Ten or more counts support this clonotype. V gene TRBV2 combines with J gene TRBJ2-5, with a weak D call TRBD2 (6 bases). CDR3 length: 12 residues. CDR1 is SNHLY and CDR2 is FYNNEI in the germline V gene. V was pared by 4 bases and J by 5 bases, with 8 bases between. The CDR3 coding sequence is TGTGCCAGCAGTGGACTAGGGGAGACCCAGTACTTC. It encodes CASSGLGETQYF.

The chain has TRBV5-8 and TRBJ2-1; TRBD2 agrees at 14 bases. V gave up 0 bases and J gave up 12 bases; unmatched junction bases: 11. This CDR3 region has 17 residues. The germline gives CDR1 SGHTS, CDR2 YDEGEE. CDR3 region: CASSLVGRTSGGIGQFF. CDR3 nucleotides: TGTGCCAGCAGCTTGGTAGGGCGGACTAGCGGGGGGATAGGGCAGTTCTTC.

The chain recombines TRBV6-2 or TRBV6-3 with TRBJ2-7; 7 nucleotides align to TRBD1. V trimming: 2 bases; J trimming: 1 base; junction bases outside the gene matches: 5. The germline V gene has CDR1 MNHEY and CDR2 SVGEGT. CDR3 length: 15 amino acids. CDR3: CASSYDRAASYEQYF. The CDR3, as DNA: TGTGCCAGCAGTTACGACAGGGCCGCTTCCTACGAGCAGTACTTC.

The rearrangement uses TRBV6-2 or TRBV6-3 and TRBJ2-7; possible D gene TRBD1, 5 bases. The germline CDR1 and CDR2 sequences are MNHEY and SVGEGT. Trimming left V 0 bases short and J 9 bases short, with 24 bases between. The CDR3 extends over 17 amino acids. CDR3 nucleotides: TGTGCCAGCAGTTACTCGTCGTCAGGGCGCCGGGCTTTCGGGCAGTACTTC. The encoded protein is CASSYSSSGRRAFGQYF.

This clonotype was found a few times. V gene TRBV5-1 combines with J gene TRBJ2-7, with D possibly being TRBD2 (5 bases). Germline V CDR1 and CDR2: SGHRS, YFSETQ. The ends were cut back, 4 bases at V and 3 bases at J, with 29 bases in the middle. The CDR3 consists of 19 residues. The DNA for the CDR3 is TGCGCCAGCAGCCTCACTTTCTGGCCCGGAGGATCCGTTAACTACGAGCAGTACTTC. Protein product: CASSLTFWPGGSVNYEQYF. The complete variable domain, with remaining parts taken from reference TRBV5-1 and TRBJ2-7, reads KAGVTQTPRYLIKTRGQQVTLSCSPISGHRSVSWYQQTPGQGLQFLFEYFSETQRNKGNFPGRFSGRQFSNSRSEMNVSTLELGDSALYLCASSLTFWPGGSVNYEQYFGPGTRLTVT.

This clonotype showed up just a few times. V gene TRBV4-1 combines with J gene TRBJ2-1; 7 bases match TRBD2. CDR1 and CDR2 from the germline V gene are MGHRA and YSYEKL. CDR3 length: 16 residues. Trimming took 0 bases from V and 8 from J; bases not matched to a gene: 10. CDR3 bases: TGCGCCAGCAGCCAAGATGGCCCCCCGGCGGGGGATGAGCAGTTCTTC. The encoded protein is CASSQDGPPAGDEQFF.

The gene calls are TRBV20-1 and TRBJ2-3; D ambiguous. V was trimmed by 4 bases and J by 3 bases, leaving 14 bases between them. CDR3 length equals 14 residues. CDR1 is DFQATT, CDR2 SNEGSKA, per germline (reference sequence). The CDR3: CSATQRRGTDTQYF. CDR3 bases: TGCAGTGCTACCCAAAGGCGAGGTACAGATACGCAGTATTTT.

This clonotype was detected many times. The chain links TRBV7-2 to TRBJ2-3; D unclear. In germline, CDR1 is SGHTA, CDR2 FQGNSA. The CDR3 length is 12 residues. Trimming cost V 1 base and J 8 bases, with 7 bases left between them. The CDR3, as DNA: TGTGCCAGCAGCTTAGAGTGGGGTACGCAGTATTTT. Translated, it gives CASSLEWGTQYF.